This passage covers 27 T cell receptor beta chains from one sample sequenced in a study of blood T cell repertoires in COVID-19 (TCRdb year 2020). The library was obtained by the immunoSEQ multiplex PCR assay. TCRdb limited this immuneACCESS table to in-frame rearrangements with V and J called. A share of clones is missing; checked studies link under half to unresolved V genes, and the rest is unexplained. Counted in this sample were around 100,000 clones; more than 85% of them appeared once. The ten largest clones represent 7% to 9% of the sample. The specimen was peripheral blood. These receptors were collected from a man younger than 40 in a cohort sampled during active COVID-19.

This rearrangement joins TRBV2 to TRBJ2-2; 8 nucleotides agree with TRBD1. The CDR3 spans 15 residues. The germline gives CDR1 SNHLY, CDR2 FYNNEI. J gave up 4 bases and V 4 bases, and 5 bases lay outside the gene matches. CDR3 bases: TGTGCCAGCAGTGGACAGGGGCGCGTCACCGGGGAGCTGTTTTTT. It is translated as CASSGQGRVTGELFF. The complete variable domain, with remaining parts taken from reference TRBV2 and TRBJ2-2, reads EPEVTQTPSHQVTQMGQEVILRCVPISNHLYFYWYRQILGQKVEFLVSFYNNEISEKSEIFDDQFSVERPDGSNFTLKIRSTKLEDSAMYFCASSGQGRVTGELFFGEGSRLTVL.

This clone occurred once. DNA of the CDR3: TGCAGCGTTCCGGGACAGGGTTTGCCCTACGAGCAGTACTTC. It encodes CSVPGQGLPYEQYF. The rearrangement links TRBV29-1 to TRBJ2-7, with 9 bases lining up with TRBD1. This CDR3 is built from 14 residues. The germline gives CDR1 SQVTM, CDR2 ANQGSEA. J was trimmed by 2 bases and V by 5 bases; bases with no gene match: 7.

The chain carries TRBV30 and TRBJ2-3; D is perhaps TRBD1 (8 bases). The CDR3 totals 14 residues. V was trimmed by 8 bases and J by 2 bases, leaving 17 bases between them. CDR1 is GTSNPN, CDR2 SVGIG, per germline (reference sequence). CDR3 coding DNA: TGTGCCACAAACAGGGGGGGTTCCACAGATACGCAGTATTTT. Protein: CATNRGGSTDTQYF.

The chain joins TRBV6-4 to TRBJ1-1; TRBD1 matches 9 bases. From germline, CDR1 is MRHNA and CDR2 SNTAGT. With V trimmed by 7 bases and J by 2 bases, 5 bases remained unmatched. This CDR3 is built from 14 residues. This CDR3 reads CASTAGQGNTEAFF. The CDR3 bases are TGTGCCAGCACCGCGGGACAGGGAAACACTGAAGCTTTCTTT.

The chain has TRBV7-9 and TRBJ2-5; 8 nucleotides agree with TRBD1. Germline V CDR1 and CDR2: SEHNR, FQNEAQ (reference sequence). CDR3 length equals 14 residues. J gave up 7 bases and V 5 bases, and 9 bases lay outside the gene matches. In DNA form, the CDR3 reads TGTGCCAGCAGCCAGACAGGGGTGAGGGCGACCCAGTACTTC. The encoded protein is CASSQTGVRATQYF.

The chain recombines TRBV7-9 with TRBJ2-3, with 9 bases aligning to TRBD2. Looked up from germline, CDR1 is SEHNR and CDR2 is FQNEAQ (reference sequence). The length of the CDR3 is 15 residues. V shed 4 bases and J 3 bases; nucleotides not matched to a gene: 5. CDR3 sequence (DNA): TGTGCCAGCAGCTCCCGGGGACTAGCAACAGATACGCAGTATTTT. It is translated as CASSSRGLATDTQYF. Filled out from reference TRBV7-9 and TRBJ2-3, the complete variable domain reads DTGVSQNPRHKITKRGQNVTFRCDPISEHNRLYWYRQTLGQGPEFLTYFQNEAQLEKSRLLSDRFSAERPKGSFSTLEIQRTEQGDSAMYLCASSSRGLATDTQYFGPGTRLTVL.

The V and J genes are TRBV9 and TRBJ2-3; tentatively, D is TRBD1 (6 bases). CDR3 length equals 15 residues. Germline values: CDR1 SGDLS, CDR2 YYNGEE. The ends were cut back, 3 bases at V and 6 bases at J, with 17 bases in the middle. CDR3 sequence reads: CASSDWTERADTQYF. The CDR3 region has the DNA TGTGCCAGCAGCGATTGGACAGAGCGTGCGGATACGCAGTATTTT.

The rearrangement links TRBV5-1 to TRBJ1-1; D may be TRBD1 (5 bases). The germline V gene encodes CDR1 SGHRS and CDR2 YFSETQ. The germline V and J ends were trimmed by 2 bases and 0 bases, with 17 bases remaining between them. The CDR3 is 17 amino acids. Written as DNA, the CDR3 is TGCGCCAGCAGCTTCCAACCCCGGACAACCATGAACACTGAAGCTTTCTTT. Translated, it gives CASSFQPRTTMNTEAFF.

V usage is TRBV11-1 and J usage is TRBJ1-6, with 9 bases identical to TRBD1. The trim removed 1 base at V and 9 bases at J, leaving 4 bases unmatched. This CDR3 is 15 amino acids long. CDR1 and CDR2 (germline): SGHAT, FQDESV (reference sequence). Here the CDR3 reads CASSLVTGGSSPLHF. CDR3 sequence (DNA): TGTGCCAGCAGCTTAGTCACAGGGGGCAGTTCACCCCTCCACTTT.

V and J are TRBV28 and TRBJ2-7; D uncertain. Germline CDR1 and CDR2: MDHEN and SYDVKM. V was cut by 5 bases and J by 10 bases, with 12 bases left in between. The CDR3 contains 11 residues. The CDR3 reads CASSTSVNQYF. CDR3 sequence (DNA): TGTGCCAGCAGTACCTCGGTCAATCAGTACTTC.

The rearrangement uses TRBV7-9 and TRBJ2-2; 9 nucleotides agree with TRBD1. Germline assignment: CDR1 SEHNR and CDR2 FQNEAQ (reference sequence). The length of the CDR3 is 16 residues. J was trimmed by 6 bases and V by 8 bases; bases with no gene match: 13. Here the CDR3 reads CASLTAGTGSAGELFF. The DNA of the CDR3 is TGTGCCAGCCTCACTGCAGGGACAGGGTCGGCCGGGGAGCTGTTTTTT.

V gene TRBV12-5 combines with J gene TRBJ2-3; no firm D call. Per the germline V gene, CDR1 is LGHNT and CDR2 is FRNRAP. V lost 5 bases to trimming and J lost 5 bases, with 17 bases between them. The CDR3 sequence is 15 residues long. This CDR3 is CASGQDVLSEDTQYF. Written as DNA, the CDR3 is TGTGCTAGTGGTCAAGACGTTCTCAGCGAAGATACGCAGTATTTT.

The chain has TRBV5-4 and TRBJ2-1, with TRBD2 identical over 8 bases. J gave up 0 bases and V 3 bases, and 5 bases lay outside the gene matches. Germline assignment: CDR1 SGHNT and CDR2 YYREEE (reference sequence). This CDR3 comprises 16 residues. CDR3 sequence (DNA): TGTGCCAGCAGCTCCCCCCGGGGGGGCTCCTACAATGAGCAGTTCTTC. Protein sequence: CASSSPRGGSYNEQFF.

The V and J genes are TRBV18 and TRBJ2-6, with D hard to call. Germline V gives CDR1 KGHSH, CDR2 LQKENI. The CDR3 is 16 residues long. V was pared by 3 bases and J by 2 bases, with 11 bases between. CDR3 residues: CASSPDRRAGANVLTF. CDR3 in DNA: TGTGCCAGCTCACCTGATCGACGGGCTGGGGCCAACGTCCTGACTTTC.

The chain couples TRBV5-6 to TRBJ2-3; D unresolved. Per germline, CDR1 SGHDT and CDR2 YYEEEE. V dropped 2 bases and J dropped 4 bases, with 11 bases sitting between them. The CDR3 spans 14 residues. The CDR3 reads CASSFVGSADTQYF. CDR3 nucleotide sequence: TGTGCCAGCAGCTTTGTCGGGTCGGCAGATACGCAGTATTTT.

The V call is TRBV30, the J call TRBJ1-6; no clear D. The CDR3 runs 16 residues. V was trimmed by 3 bases and J by 5 bases, leaving 17 bases between them. Germline CDR1 GTSNPN, CDR2 SVGIG (reference sequence). The CDR3 DNA reads as TGTGCCTGGAGCCCCCACCCAGGCGGGCATAATTCACCCCTCCACTTT. Translated: CAWSPHPGGHNSPLHF.

The chain recombines TRBV6-4 with TRBJ2-3; possibly TRBD2 for D (7 bases). CDR1 and CDR2 from the germline V gene are MRHNA and SNTAGT. Trimming took off 8 bases at V and 0 bases at J, with 12 bases between the two ends. CDR3 length: 14 amino acids. DNA for the CDR3: TGTGCCAGCGCGGCGGGGGCGAGCACAGATACGCAGTATTTT. Translation gives CASAAGASTDTQYF.

The chain joins TRBV25-1 to TRBJ2-1; TRBD2 might be the D (5 bases). Germline V CDR1 and CDR2: MGHDK, SYGVNS. The CDR3 is made up of 14 amino acids. Trimming removed 4 bases at V and 6 bases at J, with 13 bases between. The CDR3 region is CASSVSVGVNEQFF. The DNA for the CDR3 is TGTGCCAGCAGTGTTAGCGTCGGGGTCAATGAGCAGTTCTTC.

The rearrangement joins TRBV6-2 or TRBV6-3 to TRBJ2-3, with TRBD1 matching over 7 bases. The CDR3 runs to 16 residues. The ends lost 5 bases at V and 6 bases at J; junction bases unmatched: 14. CDR1 is MNHEY, CDR2 SVGEGT, per germline. The CDR3 bases are TGTGCCAGCAGTATGCGGACAGGCCCCTTTTCGGATACGCAGTATTTT. This codes for CASSMRTGPFSDTQYF.

The V gene is TRBV3-1 (or the pseudogene TRBV3-2), the J gene TRBJ2-1; TRBD2 is a possible D gene (5 bases). The CDR3 extends over 13 amino acids. Trimming left V 4 bases short and J 7 bases short, with 11 bases between. Germline V gene data show CDR1 as LGHDT and CDR2 as YNNKEL (reference sequence). Written as DNA, the CDR3 is TGTGCCAGCAGCCTTCAACGAGGGAATGAGCAGTTCTTC. Translation gives CASSLQRGNEQFF.

This clone was counted ten times or more. This chain links TRBV5-1 with TRBJ1-6; no reliable D call. The ends were cut back, 0 bases at V and 7 bases at J, with 8 bases in the middle. Per germline, CDR1 SGHRS and CDR2 YFSETQ. The CDR3 covers 14 residues. CDR3 nucleotide sequence: TGCGCCAGCAGCTTGGGACACTCAAATTCACCCCTCCACTTT. Protein product: CASSLGHSNSPLHF.

The V gene is TRBV3-1 (or the pseudogene TRBV3-2), the J gene TRBJ2-7; 12 positions agree with TRBD2. Germline V gives CDR1 LGHDT, CDR2 YNNKEL (reference sequence). J lost 4 bases, V lost 0 bases, and 10 bases had no gene match. This CDR3 is 18 amino acids long. The CDR3 loop reads CASSQDGASGGEWYEQYF. CDR3 bases: TGTGCCAGCAGCCAAGATGGGGCTAGCGGGGGGGAATGGTACGAGCAGTACTTC.

The chain couples TRBV29-1 to TRBJ2-3; D is possibly TRBD1 (5 bases). The CDR3 length is 14 residues. Germline V gives CDR1 SQVTM, CDR2 ANQGSEA. V lost 5 bases and J lost 4, with 16 bases in between. The CDR3 region has the DNA TGCAGCGTTAGTAGGCAGGGTATGGCAGATACGCAGTATTTT. Translating gives CSVSRQGMADTQYF.

This chain joins TRBV2 and TRBJ2-3; 8 bases fit TRBD1. Trimming took 6 bases from V and 0 from J; bases not matched to a gene: 5. The CDR3 contains 15 residues. Germline lookup yields CDR1 SNHLY and CDR2 FYNNEI. CDR3 region: CASSKTGGSTDTQYF. CDR3 DNA sequence: TGTGCCAGCAGCAAAACAGGGGGTAGCACAGATACGCAGTATTTT.

The chain is built from TRBV29-1 and TRBJ2-5, with D possibly being TRBD2 (5 bases). The CDR3 spans 15 residues. Trimming cost V 7 bases and J 5 bases, with 23 bases left between them. The germline V gene encodes CDR1 SQVTM and CDR2 ANQGSEA. The DNA of the CDR3 is TGCAGCGGCACCCCCCCGGGTGTGCGAGGGGAGACCCAGTACTTC. It codes for CSGTPPGVRGETQYF.

This clone was found once. The gene calls are TRBV18 and TRBJ1-1; D may be TRBD1 (5 bases). Trimming removed 1 base at V and 5 bases at J, with 14 bases between. The CDR3 has 15 residues. Germline V lookup: CDR1 KGHSH, CDR2 LQKENI. The chain's CDR3 is CASSPLSGGGTEAFF. CDR3 coding DNA: TGTGCCAGCTCACCACTCTCGGGGGGAGGAACTGAAGCTTTCTTT. Filled out from reference TRBV18 and TRBJ1-1, the complete variable domain reads NAGVMQNPRHLVRRRGQEARLRCSPMKGHSHVYWYRQLPEEGLKFMVYLQKENIIDESGMPKERFSAEFPKEGPSILRIQQVVRGDSAAYFCASSPLSGGGTEAFFGQGTRLTVV.

The chain recombines TRBV6-5 with TRBJ1-6; weak D call: TRBD1 (5 bases). V gave up 8 bases and J gave up 10 bases, with 15 bases separating them. CDR1 is MNHEY and CDR2 is SVGAGI in the germline V gene. CDR3 length: 13 residues. CDR3 region: CASFPGQASPLHF. In nucleotides, the CDR3 is TGTGCCAGCTTTCCAGGGCAGGCGTCACCCCTCCACTTT.